This T cell receptor beta chain was obtained from a study of T cell responses to AZD1222 COVID-19 vaccine. Study outcomes and limitations: Clonal diversity was possibly underestimated; the donors were predominantly white British and more often female. Vaccine-associated CD4 TCRs spanned spike, dominant at 160-218 and 743-854. A reported finding is that nearly half of spike-specific TCRs target unmutated variant regions. Repertoires were obtained solely post-peak T cell response.

Germline-derived CDR1 and CDR2 are SGDLS and YYNGEE. With 0 bases removed from V and 2 bases from J, the gap between germline ends came to 10 bases. The CDR3 spans 15 residues. A word on this clone: What it recognizes is unknown. This specimen includes other DNA sequences encoding the same CDR3.

Some clones are missing from TCRdb's copy, which holds only in-frame ones; the method was immunoSEQ multiplex PCR. The data show about 100,000 clones, roughly 85% seen once. The chain combines TRBV9 with TRBJ2-3; no definite D call. The sequence was collected from an adult who received the AZD1222 COVID-19 vaccine. Sequenced here: peripheral blood, sampled 28 days after the second AZD1222 dose. The CDR3 is CASSVDGRSTDTQYF. CDR3 nucleotides: TGTGCCAGCAGCGTAGATGGCAGATCCACAGATACGCAGTATTTT.